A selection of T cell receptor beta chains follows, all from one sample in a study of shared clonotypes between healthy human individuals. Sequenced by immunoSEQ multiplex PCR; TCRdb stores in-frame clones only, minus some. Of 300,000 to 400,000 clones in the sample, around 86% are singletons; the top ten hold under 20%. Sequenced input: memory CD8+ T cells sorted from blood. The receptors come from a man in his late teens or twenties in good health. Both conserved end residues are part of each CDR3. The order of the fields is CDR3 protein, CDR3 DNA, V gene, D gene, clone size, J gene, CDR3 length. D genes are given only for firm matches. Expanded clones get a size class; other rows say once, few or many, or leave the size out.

CDR3aa: CASSYLRDRSYGYTF
CDR3nt: TGTGCCAGCAGCTACCTCCGGGACAGATCCTATGGCTACACCTTC
v_gene: TRBV5-6
d_gene: TRBD1
abundance: .
j_gene: TRBJ1-2
len: 15

CDR3aa: CAISEPYHSDGSYEQYF
CDR3nt: TGTGCCATCAGTGAGCCGTACCATTCAGACGGATCCTACGAGCAGTACTTC
v_gene: TRBV10-3
d_gene: .
abundance: .
j_gene: TRBJ2-7
len: 17

CDR3aa: CASSLYRTGADGETQYF
CDR3nt: TGTGCCAGCAGCTTGTATAGGACAGGAGCGGATGGAGAGACCCAGTACTTC
v_gene: TRBV5-6
d_gene: TRBD1
abundance: .
j_gene: TRBJ2-5
len: 17

CDR3aa: CASSPGPRTEAFF
CDR3nt: TGTGCCAGCAGCCCCGGACCAAGGACTGAAGCTTTCTTT
v_gene: TRBV5-6
d_gene: .
abundance: .
j_gene: TRBJ1-1
len: 13

CDR3aa: CASSFKDNTEAFF
CDR3nt: TGTGCCAGCAGTTTCAAGGATAACACTGAAGCTTTCTTT
v_gene: TRBV28
d_gene: .
abundance: once
j_gene: TRBJ1-1
len: 13

CDR3aa: CAISERAGGLNEQFF
CDR3nt: TGTGCCATCAGTGAAAGAGCGGGGGGTTTAAATGAGCAGTTCTTC
v_gene: TRBV10-3
d_gene: TRBD2
abundance: .
j_gene: TRBJ2-1
len: 15

CDR3aa: CASSLVQGKLHEQYF
CDR3nt: TGTGCCAGCAGCTTAGTACAGGGGAAGTTGCACGAGCAGTACTTC
v_gene: TRBV7-6
d_gene: TRBD1
abundance: once
j_gene: TRBJ2-7
len: 15

CDR3aa: CASSPLADPTDTQYF
CDR3nt: TGTGCCAGCAGTCCACTAGCGGACCCCACAGATACGCAGTATTTT
v_gene: TRBV6-5
d_gene: TRBD2
abundance: .
j_gene: TRBJ2-3
len: 15

CDR3aa: CASSSRTSGIAREGDTQYF
CDR3nt: TGTGCCAGCAGCTCGCGGACTAGCGGGATCGCACGGGAAGGAGATACGCAGTATTTT
v_gene: TRBV9
d_gene: TRBD2
abundance: .
j_gene: TRBJ2-3
len: 19

CDR3aa: CSPRNTGELFF
CDR3nt: TGCAGCCCCCGGAACACCGGGGAGCTGTTTTTT
v_gene: TRBV29-1
d_gene: .
abundance: .
j_gene: TRBJ2-2
len: 11

CDR3aa: CASRNGQSSYEQYF
CDR3nt: TGTGCCAGCAGAAACGGACAGAGCTCCTACGAGCAGTACTTC
v_gene: TRBV6-6
d_gene: .
abundance: few
j_gene: TRBJ2-7
len: 14